A selection of T cell receptor beta chains follows, all from one sample in a study of T cells after yellow fever vaccination. TCRdb re-called the 5' RACE reads with MiXCR, one entry per CDR3 protein. The profile shows about 260,000 distinct CDR3 sequences, about 5.2% of them singletons. The sample consisted of CD4+ T cells sorted from PBMCs, taken on the day of the yellow fever booster vaccination. Receptor source: a man aged 18 to 35 who received the YFV17D yellow fever vaccine. CDR3s include the opening cysteine and the closing phenylalanine or tryptophan. The D gene is left open where the match is weak. Where a row states a size, it is once, few, many or the class of an expanded clone; other rows omit it.

clone_size: few; d_call: -; j_call: TRBJ1-4; v_call: TRBV7-2; cdr3_aa: CASSPYSPNEKLFF; cdr3_nt: TGTGCCAGCAGCCCCTACAGTCCTAATGAAAAACTGTTTTTT
clone_size: -; d_call: -; j_call: TRBJ2-2; v_call: TRBV6-5; cdr3_aa: CASSSLGGGFTGELFF; cdr3_nt: TGTGCCAGCAGTTCCCTAGGGGGGGGATTCACCGGGGAGCTGTTTTTT
clone_size: few; d_call: -; j_call: TRBJ1-1; v_call: TRBV4-3; cdr3_aa: CASSQDPLTGNTEAFF; cdr3_nt: TGCGCCAGCAGCCAAGATCCCTTGACAGGGAACACTGAAGCTTTCTTT
clone_size: -; d_call: TRBD2; j_call: TRBJ2-7; v_call: TRBV20-1; cdr3_aa: CSASPGTSEQYF; cdr3_nt: TGCAGTGCTAGCCCCGGGACTAGCGAGCAGTACTTC
clone_size: few; d_call: -; j_call: TRBJ2-3; v_call: TRBV4-2; cdr3_aa: CASSQGLISTDTQYF; cdr3_nt: TGTGCCAGCAGCCAAGGACTCATTAGCACAGATACGCAGTATTTT
clone_size: -; d_call: -; j_call: TRBJ2-1; v_call: TRBV18; cdr3_aa: CASSPLHEQFF; cdr3_nt: TGTGCCAGCTCCCCACTTCACGAGCAGTTCTTC
clone_size: few; d_call: TRBD1; j_call: TRBJ2-1; v_call: TRBV3-1; cdr3_aa: CASSVGAGTVYNEQFF; cdr3_nt: TGTGCCAGCAGTGTCGGAGCCGGGACAGTCTACAATGAGCAGTTCTTC
clone_size: many; d_call: -; j_call: TRBJ1-1; v_call: TRBV20-1; cdr3_aa: CSASITGRNTEAFF; cdr3_nt: TGCAGTGCTAGCATAACAGGGCGGAACACTGAAGCTTTCTTT
clone_size: -; d_call: -; j_call: TRBJ1-1; v_call: TRBV7-9; cdr3_aa: CASSLKGKAFF; cdr3_nt: TGTGCCAGCAGCTTAAAGGGTAAAGCTTTCTTT
clone_size: few; d_call: TRBD1; j_call: TRBJ1-1; v_call: TRBV12-3/TRBV12-4; cdr3_aa: CASSRQGDTEAFF; cdr3_nt: TGTGCCAGCAGTCGACAGGGGGACACTGAAGCTTTCTTT
clone_size: many; d_call: -; j_call: TRBJ2-3; v_call: TRBV7-9; cdr3_aa: CASSFVLGPDTQYF; cdr3_nt: TGTGCCAGCAGCTTTGTCCTCGGACCAGATACGCAGTATTTT
clone_size: few; d_call: TRBD1; j_call: TRBJ2-3; v_call: TRBV7-2; cdr3_aa: CASSSSGQGIAQYF; cdr3_nt: TGTGCCAGCAGCTCCAGTGGACAGGGGATCGCGCAGTATTTT
clone_size: many; d_call: -; j_call: TRBJ2-3; v_call: TRBV7-7; cdr3_aa: CAVLTLSGTDTQYF; cdr3_nt: TGTGCCGTCCTCACGCTTTCCGGCACAGATACGCAGTATTTT
clone_size: few; d_call: TRBD1; j_call: TRBJ1-5; v_call: TRBV5-5; cdr3_aa: CASRSGQGDQPQHF; cdr3_nt: TGTGCCAGCAGGTCCGGACAGGGCGATCAGCCCCAGCATTTT
clone_size: many; d_call: TRBD2; j_call: TRBJ2-2; v_call: TRBV4-1; cdr3_aa: CASSQGLAGTYGGLFF; cdr3_nt: TGCGCCAGCAGCCAAGGATTAGCGGGGACATACGGCGGGCTGTTTTTT
clone_size: few; d_call: -; j_call: TRBJ2-1; v_call: TRBV5-1; cdr3_aa: CASSLDPEGEQFF; cdr3_nt: TGCGCCAGCAGCCTTGACCCGGAGGGTGAGCAGTTCTTC
clone_size: many; d_call: -; j_call: TRBJ2-1; v_call: TRBV20-1; cdr3_aa: CSATAPGPSYNEQFF; cdr3_nt: TGCAGTGCTACCGCACCGGGCCCCTCCTACAATGAGCAGTTCTTC
clone_size: -; d_call: -; j_call: TRBJ2-4; v_call: TRBV7-2; cdr3_aa: CASSQGASQNIQYF; cdr3_nt: TGTGCCAGCAGCCAAGGGGCCTCCCAAAACATTCAGTACTTC
clone_size: few; d_call: TRBD1; j_call: TRBJ1-2; v_call: TRBV20-1; cdr3_aa: CSANRGLDYGYTF; cdr3_nt: TGCAGTGCTAACAGGGGGCTCGACTATGGCTACACCTTC
clone_size: few; d_call: TRBD2; j_call: TRBJ2-1; v_call: TRBV20-1; cdr3_aa: CSASELAGGRGAKEQFF; cdr3_nt: TGCAGTGCTAGTGAACTAGCGGGGGGCCGGGGGGCAAAGGAGCAGTTCTTC
clone_size: -; d_call: -; j_call: TRBJ1-1; v_call: TRBV6-1; cdr3_aa: CASSERPRNTEAFF; cdr3_nt: TGTGCCAGCAGTGAACGGCCCAGGAACACTGAAGCTTTCTTT
clone_size: -; d_call: -; j_call: TRBJ2-3; v_call: TRBV11-3; cdr3_aa: CASSLVRRSTDTQYF; cdr3_nt: TGTGCCAGCAGCTTAGTCCGCAGAAGCACAGATACGCAGTATTTT
clone_size: -; d_call: -; j_call: TRBJ1-5; v_call: TRBV12-3/TRBV12-4; cdr3_aa: CASSFAVDQGPQHF; cdr3_nt: TGTGCCAGCAGTTTTGCTGTGGACCAGGGACCCCAGCATTTT
clone_size: -; d_call: -; j_call: TRBJ1-5; v_call: TRBV2; cdr3_aa: CASSTQGTARRAQHF; cdr3_nt: TGTGCCAGCAGCACCCAGGGGACGGCTCGAAGGGCCCAGCATTTT
clone_size: -; d_call: -; j_call: TRBJ1-5; v_call: TRBV7-2; cdr3_aa: CASSLRSQPQHF; cdr3_nt: TGTGCCAGCAGCTTAAGGTCCCAGCCCCAGCATTTT